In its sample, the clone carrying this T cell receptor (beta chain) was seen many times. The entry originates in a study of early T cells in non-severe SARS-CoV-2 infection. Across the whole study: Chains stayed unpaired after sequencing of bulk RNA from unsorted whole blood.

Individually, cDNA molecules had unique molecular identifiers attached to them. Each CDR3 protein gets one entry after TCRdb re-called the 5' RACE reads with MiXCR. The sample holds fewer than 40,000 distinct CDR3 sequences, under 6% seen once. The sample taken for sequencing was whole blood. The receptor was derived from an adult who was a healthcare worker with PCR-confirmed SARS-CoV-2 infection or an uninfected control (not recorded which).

Here the CDR3 DNA reads TGTGCCAGCAGCTTAGTAGGGAGAGTTATAGCCAAAAACATTCAGTACTTC. This codes for CASSLVGRVIAKNIQYF. The V and J genes are TRBV7-9 and TRBJ2-4; the D gene is possibly TRBD2 (5 bases). The V gene's germline CDR1 is SEHNR and CDR2 FQNEAQ (reference sequence). The V and J ends lost 1 base and 0 bases respectively, with 13 bases between them. The CDR3 covers 17 residues.